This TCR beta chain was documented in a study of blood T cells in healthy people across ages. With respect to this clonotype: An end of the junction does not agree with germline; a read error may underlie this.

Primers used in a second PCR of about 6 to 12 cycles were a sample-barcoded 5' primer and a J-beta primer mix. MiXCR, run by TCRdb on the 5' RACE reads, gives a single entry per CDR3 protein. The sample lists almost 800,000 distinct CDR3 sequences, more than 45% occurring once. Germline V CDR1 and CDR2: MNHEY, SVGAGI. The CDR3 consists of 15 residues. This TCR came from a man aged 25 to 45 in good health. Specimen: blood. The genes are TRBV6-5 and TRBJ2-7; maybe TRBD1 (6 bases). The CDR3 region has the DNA TGTGCCAGCAGTGACTCGTTGTTGGGGGCCAACGAGCAGTACTTC. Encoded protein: CASSDSLLGANEQYF.